Following are 19 T cell receptor beta chains from one sample sequenced in a study of blood T cells in healthy people across ages. PCR was performed a second time for roughly 7 to 11 cycles using a sample-barcoded 5' primer and a J-beta primer mix. One entry per CDR3 protein results from TCRdb running MiXCR on the 5' RACE reads. The table has hundreds of thousands of distinct CDR3 sequences, about a quarter seen once. The same sample was also studied in work on T cells of mothers and their children.

The sequencing input was blood. The origin of the receptors is a boy between 2 and 10 years old in good health.

This clonotype was seen only a few times. V is TRBV14 and J is TRBJ2-1; the D is unclear. This CDR3 is 11 amino acids long. V gave up 1 base and J gave up 10 bases, with 5 bases separating them. Germline V gene sequence: CDR1 SGHDN, CDR2 FVKESK. CDR3 sequence reads: CASSQATEQFF. The CDR3 DNA follows: TGTGCCAGCAGCCAAGCGACGGAGCAGTTCTTC.

This clonotype was observed once. The chain employs TRBV3-1 and TRBJ1-1, with D perhaps matching TRBD1 (6 bases). This CDR3 has 14 amino acids. V was cut by 1 base and J by 6 bases, with 12 bases left in between. Germline V gene lookup returns CDR1 LGHDT and CDR2 YNNKEL (reference sequence). The CDR3 region has the DNA TGTGCCAGCAGCCAAGGTGCGGAGGGGGCTGAAGCTTTCTTT. Encoded protein: CASSQGAEGAEAFF.

The gene calls are TRBV27 and TRBJ2-7, with no clear D. The germline V and J ends were trimmed by 5 bases and 5 bases, with 16 bases remaining between them. Germline V gives CDR1 MNHEY, CDR2 SMNVEV (reference sequence). The CDR3 is 14 amino acids. In DNA form, the CDR3 reads TGTGCCAGCAGTCCCCGACGGCTAAATGACGAGCAGTACTTC. Its protein product is CASSPRRLNDEQYF.

The chain links TRBV20-1 to TRBJ2-1; D is ambiguous. Trimming stripped 0 bases from V and 0 bases from J, with 12 bases between. The CDR3 contains 16 residues. Germline CDR1 and CDR2: DFQATT and SNEGSKA (reference sequence). CDR3 in amino acids: CSARDHRVSSYNEQFF. The CDR3 DNA follows: TGCAGTGCTAGAGATCATCGGGTCAGCTCCTACAATGAGCAGTTCTTC.

This clonotype was observed a few times. This sequence joins TRBV30 and TRBJ1-4; 7 positions match TRBD1. V lost 5 bases, J lost 6 bases, and 6 bases stayed unmatched. Per the germline V gene, CDR1 is GTSNPN and CDR2 is SVGIG (reference sequence). This CDR3 is 13 amino acids long. CDR3 loop: CAWALQGHEKLFF. DNA for the CDR3: TGTGCCTGGGCTTTACAGGGGCATGAAAAACTGTTTTTT.

This chain links TRBV28 with TRBJ2-5; unclear D gene. The J call may be incorrect, as the DNA end agrees better with TRBJ2-7. The CDR3 covers 13 residues. Germline lookup yields CDR1 MDHEN and CDR2 SYDVKM. The CDR3, as DNA: TGTGCCAGCAGTTTCGCACTGAACGACGAGCAGTACTTC. It yields the protein CASSFALNDEQYF.

The CDR3 nucleotides read TGCAGTGCTAGAGATAATCAGCTAAGCTCCTACAATGAGCAGTTCTTC. Encoded protein: CSARDNQLSSYNEQFF. This chain joins TRBV20-1 and TRBJ2-1; D is unresolved. The CDR3 sequence is 16 residues long. V shed 0 bases and J shed 0 bases, with 12 bases lying between them. Germline assignment: CDR1 DFQATT and CDR2 SNEGSKA (reference sequence).

This clonotype was detected only a few times. The chain employs TRBV3-1 and TRBJ2-5; no reliable D call. Gene TRBJ2-7 matches the end of the DNA better, so the J call may be wrong. The CDR3 length is 14 residues. Germline V gives CDR1 LGHDT, CDR2 YNNKEL (reference sequence). This chain's CDR3 is CASSQRDRGDEQYF. The DNA of the CDR3 is TGTGCCAGCAGCCAAAGGGATCGTGGCGACGAGCAGTACTTC.

The chain carries TRBV9 and TRBJ2-5; possible D gene TRBD1, 5 bases. The germline V and J ends were trimmed by 3 bases and 4 bases, with 16 bases remaining between them. CDR3 length equals 15 residues. CDR1 and CDR2 from the germline V gene are SGDLS and YYNGEE. The CDR3 DNA is TGTGCCAGCAGCGCCCCACAGGAATGGGCAGAGACCCAGTACTTC. This encodes CASSAPQEWAETQYF.

V gene TRBV29-1 combines with J gene TRBJ1-3; weak D call: TRBD1 (6 bases). Germline V gives CDR1 SQVTM, CDR2 ANQGSEA. V lost 5 bases and J 0 bases, leaving 11 bases between the germline ends. This CDR3 comprises 14 residues. In DNA, the CDR3 is TGCAGCGTTTTCGACAGGCCCTCTGGAAACACCATATATTTT. This codes for CSVFDRPSGNTIYF. Full variable domain (rest looked up from reference TRBV29-1 and TRBJ1-3): SAVISQKPSRDICQRGTSLTIQCQVDSQVTMMFWYRQQPGQSLTLIATANQGSEATYESGFVIDKFPISRPNLTFSTLTVSNMSPEDSSIYLCSVFDRPSGNTIYFGEGSWLTVV.

In nucleotides, the CDR3 is TGCAGCGTTGGGTCTAGCAGCACCGGGGAGCTGTTTTTT. Encoded protein: CSVGSSSTGELFF. This chain links TRBV29-1 with TRBJ2-2, with a weak D call TRBD2 (5 bases). The CDR3 sequence is 13 residues long. The V end lost 4 bases, the J end lost 4 bases, and 10 bases lay between the germline ends. Germline V gene sequence: CDR1 SQVTM, CDR2 ANQGSEA.

This clonotype was observed a handful of times. The V gene is TRBV5-1, the J gene TRBJ1-3, with D hard to call. Deletions cut 0 bases from V and 0 bases from J, with 4 bases between. This CDR3 spans 14 amino acids. Germline assignment: CDR1 SGHRS and CDR2 YFSETQ. As DNA, the CDR3 is TGCGCCAGCAGCTTGGACTACTCTGGAAACACCATATATTTT. Protein sequence: CASSLDYSGNTIYF.

The chain combines TRBV7-2 with TRBJ2-7; 12 bases line up with TRBD2. The CDR3 runs 16 residues. V lost 5 bases, J lost 1 base, and 6 bases stayed unmatched. The germline V gene encodes CDR1 SGHTA and CDR2 FQGNSA. Here the CDR3 DNA reads TGTGCCAGCAGCATTGCCGGGACTAGCGGGTCCTACGAGCAGTACTTC. As protein: CASSIAGTSGSYEQYF.

This chain uses TRBV10-3 with TRBJ1-1; 9 nucleotides align to TRBD1. Germline loops: CDR1 ENHRY, CDR2 SYGVKD. V shed 0 bases, J shed 8 bases, and the junction held 7 bases outside the gene matches. CDR3 length: 15 residues. CDR3 DNA: TGTGCCATCAGTGAGTCGACCGGGACAGGGTCGGAAGCTTTCTTT. Translated: CAISESTGTGSEAFF.

On this clonotype itself: Relative to the germline gene, one junction end is altered; a read error may explain this. V and J are TRBV20-1 and TRBJ2-7, with D hard to call. Germline lookup yields CDR1 DFQATT and CDR2 SNEGSKA (reference sequence). The CDR3 is made up of 14 amino acids. Here the CDR3 DNA reads TGCACTGCTAGAGGTCCGACTTCAACCTACGAGCAGTACTTC. Translating it yields CTARGPTSTYEQYF.

In its sample, this clonotype was seen a few times. The chain has TRBV7-9 and TRBJ2-3; TRBD2 is a possible D gene (5 bases). The CDR3 covers 14 residues. V lost 3 bases to trimming and J lost 2 bases, with 9 bases between them. Germline CDR1 is SEHNR and CDR2 is FQNEAQ (reference sequence). CDR3 residues: CASSFRGHTDTQYF. The DNA of the CDR3 is TGTGCCAGCAGCTTCCGGGGTCACACAGATACGCAGTATTTT.

This sequence joins TRBV10-3 and TRBJ2-1; D is unclear. V was clipped by 4 bases and J by 10 bases, with 8 bases between them. This CDR3 spans 11 amino acids. The germline V gene encodes CDR1 ENHRY and CDR2 SYGVKD. Here the CDR3 DNA reads TGTGCCATCAGTGCGGTAAGGGAGCAGTTCTTC. Its translation is CAISAVREQFF.

This clonotype was observed a handful of times. This sequence joins TRBV20-1 and TRBJ2-1; 16 bases are shared with TRBD2. The CDR3 has 18 residues. Germline V gives CDR1 DFQATT, CDR2 SNEGSKA (reference sequence). V lost 1 base and J lost 0; bases outside the gene matches: 3. The CDR3 region has the DNA TGCAGTGCTAGAGGGGGACTAGCGGGAGGGAGCTCCTACAATGAGCAGTTCTTC. This translates into CSARGGLAGGSSYNEQFF.

The rearrangement links TRBV6-6 to TRBJ2-5; D is unresolved. The CDR3 is 12 residues long. V was clipped by 3 bases and J by 3 bases, with 5 bases between them. Germline V gene lookup returns CDR1 MNHNY and CDR2 SVGAGI (reference sequence). The chain's CDR3 is CASSYEEETQYF. The CDR3 nucleotides read TGTGCCAGCAGTTATGAGGAAGAGACCCAGTACTTC.